This TCR beta chain appears in the sequencing data of a study of T cell repertoires in cytomegalovirus infection. Study information: The public TCR beta signatures pointed to both CMV infection and matching HLA type.

Via MiXCR, TCRdb re-called the reads, giving one row per CDR3 protein. The sample consists of hundreds of thousands of distinct CDR3 sequences, approximately 7% of them appearing once. Study-wide points: Clonotype analysis showed dominance of the ex vivo response by HLA-C-restricted CMV-specific TCR beta clonotypes. Summed frequency of shared TCR beta families picked out CMV carriers who also had the relevant HLA.

Trimming took off 5 bases at V and 3 bases at J, with 20 bases between the two ends. Germline V lookup: CDR1 MDHEN, CDR2 SYDVKM. The CDR3 contains 16 residues. This clonotype was counted ten times or more. No antigen is known for it. This sequence was found in a human donor in good health (CMV status not recorded). Some clones in this sample may be carry-over from other donors' samples. The V call is TRBV28, the J call TRBJ2-7; tentatively, D is TRBD1 or TRBD2 (5 bases each). The sequenced material came from PBMCs. As DNA, the CDR3 is TGTGCCAGCAGTCCCACGGGGCAGGGCGAGATCTACGAGCAGTACTTC. Protein product: CASSPTGQGEIYEQYF.